The 22 T cell receptor beta chains reported below all come from one sample, sequenced in a study of control samples from healthy donors and cancer patients. The data were produced by immunoSEQ multiplex PCR, yet TCRdb's version contains in-frame clones alone and is incomplete. The repertoire holds some 120,000 clones, around nine tenths seen once, with around 10% in the top ten. The specimen sequenced was blood. The receptor set was obtained from a man aged 25-45 years in good health.

This rearrangement joins TRBV15 to TRBJ1-1; 7 positions agree with TRBD1. In germline, CDR1 is LNHNV, CDR2 YYDKDF (reference sequence). V dropped 3 bases and J dropped 5; count of bases not matched to a gene: 9. The CDR3 is 15 residues long. The CDR3 coding sequence is TGTGCCACCAGCAGTGCTTTGACAGGGAGGACTGAAGCTTTCTTT. It specifies CATSSALTGRTEAFF.

This clone was counted between two and nine times. The V and J genes are TRBV19 and TRBJ1-2, with D unclear. Trimming left V 2 bases short and J 5 bases short, with 12 bases between. The CDR3 sequence is 14 residues long. Germline-derived CDR1 and CDR2 are LNHDA and SQIVND (reference sequence). CDR3 in amino acids: CASSIRGIGYGYTF. Here the CDR3 DNA reads TGTGCCAGTAGTATAAGAGGAATTGGTTATGGCTACACCTTC.

The chain joins TRBV7-9 to TRBJ2-7; 7 bases align to TRBD1. V lost 5 bases, J lost 0 bases, and 4 bases stayed unmatched. The CDR3 has 14 residues. Germline CDR1 is SEHNR and CDR2 is FQNEAQ (reference sequence). The CDR3 coding sequence is TGTGCCAGCAGCCCGTGGACAGGCTCCTACGAGCAGTACTTC. Translated: CASSPWTGSYEQYF.

The sample holds a few counts of this clone. The chain has TRBV3-1 (or the pseudogene TRBV3-2) and TRBJ1-5; no clear D gene. Deletions cut 5 bases from V and 3 bases from J, with 11 bases between. CDR3 length equals 14 residues. Germline lookup yields CDR1 LGHDT and CDR2 YNNKEL (reference sequence). The CDR3 loop reads CASSEQLYNQPQHF. Written as DNA, the CDR3 is TGTGCCAGCAGCGAACAGCTCTACAATCAGCCCCAGCATTTT.

V is TRBV3-1 (or the pseudogene TRBV3-2) and J is TRBJ1-1; 7 bases agree with TRBD1. The V and J ends lost 1 base and 7 bases, in that order; junction bases with no gene match: 3. Germline V gene sequence: CDR1 LGHDT, CDR2 YNNKEL (reference sequence). The CDR3 spans 13 residues. This chain's CDR3 is CASSQGGQLEAFF. In nucleotides, the CDR3 is TGTGCCAGCAGCCAAGGGGGACAGCTTGAAGCTTTCTTT.

CDR3 coding DNA: TGCGCCAGCAGCTTGGTACCCGGGGGCCAAGAGACCCAGTACTTC. It encodes CASSLVPGGQETQYF. V gene TRBV5-1 combines with J gene TRBJ2-5, with D tentatively TRBD2 (6 bases). The V end was cut by 0 bases, the J end by 1 base, with 10 bases between. The CDR3 totals 15 residues. Germline CDR1 reads SGHRS; CDR2 reads YFSETQ.

The chain couples TRBV27 to TRBJ1-1; D is unresolved. CDR1 is MNHEY and CDR2 is SMNVEV in the germline V gene (reference sequence). With 3 bases removed from V and 3 bases from J, the gap between germline ends came to 8 bases. This CDR3 is built from 13 residues. CDR3 in DNA: TGTGCCAGCAGTTTTAGACGGGACACTGAAGCTTTCTTT. The encoded protein is CASSFRRDTEAFF.

V and J are TRBV3-1 (or the pseudogene TRBV3-2) and TRBJ2-1, with D uncertain. The germline gives CDR1 LGHDT, CDR2 YNNKEL (reference sequence). CDR3 length equals 15 residues. Trimming shortened V by 5 bases and J by 0 bases, and 11 bases separated the two germline ends. The CDR3 nucleotides are TGTGCCAGCAGCGCGACGGTGAGCTCCTACAATGAGCAGTTCTTC. This codes for CASSATVSSYNEQFF.

This clone occurred a few times. The chain has TRBV5-1 and TRBJ1-1; D ambiguous. The CDR3 loop spans 15 amino acids. Germline CDR1 and CDR2: SGHRS and YFSETQ. Trimming shortened V by 0 bases and J by 0 bases, and 9 bases separated the two germline ends. The CDR3: CASSLAGTLNTEAFF. CDR3 nucleotides: TGCGCCAGCAGCTTGGCGGGCACCTTGAACACTGAAGCTTTCTTT.

This sequence joins TRBV10-3 and TRBJ1-2, with 8 positions matching TRBD1. V gave up 2 bases and J gave up 8 bases; unmatched junction bases: 7. The germline V gene has CDR1 ENHRY and CDR2 SYGVKD. This CDR3 spans 14 amino acids. The CDR3 DNA reads as TGTGCCATCAGTGAGGGCAGGGGGCGCGAGGGCTACACCTTC. This sequence encodes CAISEGRGREGYTF.

The J gene is TRBJ1-2, the V gene TRBV6-5; no clear D. This CDR3 region has 15 residues. V was cut by 8 bases and J by 7 bases, with 23 bases left in between. CDR1 MNHEY and CDR2 SVGAGI come from the germline V gene. In DNA form, the CDR3 reads TGTGCCAGCGGAAGAGAACAACCGACTATGGGTGGCTACACCTTC. It translates to CASGREQPTMGGYTF.

The gene calls are TRBV6-5 and TRBJ1-2; maybe TRBD1 (5 bases). Per the germline V gene, CDR1 is MNHEY and CDR2 is SVGAGI. The CDR3 runs to 14 residues. V lost 2 bases to trimming and J lost 2 bases, with 9 bases between them. The CDR3 reads CASSYRQGNYGYTF. CDR3 bases: TGTGCCAGCAGTTACAGGCAGGGAAACTATGGCTACACCTTC.

V gene TRBV12-5 combines with J gene TRBJ1-1; possibly TRBD1 for D (6 bases). The ends were cut back, 4 bases at V and 2 bases at J, with 17 bases in the middle. Looked up from germline, CDR1 is LGHNT and CDR2 is FRNRAP. This CDR3 is built from 16 residues. For the CDR3, the DNA is TGTGCTAGTGGTTCGTCCGTCGGGACACTAAACACTGAAGCTTTCTTT. Its protein product is CASGSSVGTLNTEAFF.

This clone was recorded once. The chain combines TRBV2 with TRBJ2-5; 9 positions agree with TRBD2. Trimming removed 6 bases from V and 1 base from J; junction bases left unmatched: 6. CDR1 and CDR2 (germline): SNHLY, FYNNEI. The CDR3 is 15 residues long. CDR3 coding DNA: TGTGCCAGCAGAAATAGCGGGGGACTCCAAGAGACCCAGTACTTC. Protein sequence: CASRNSGGLQETQYF. Full variable domain (outside the CDR3, taken from reference TRBV2 and TRBJ2-5): EPEVTQTPSHQVTQMGQEVILRCVPISNHLYFYWYRQILGQKVEFLVSFYNNEISEKSEIFDDQFSVERPDGSNFTLKIRSTKLEDSAMYFCASRNSGGLQETQYFGPGTRLLVL.

The CDR3 region has the DNA TGTGCCAGTACCCCTAGCGGGGGGATTAGCTCCTACAATGAGCAGTTCTTC. Translating gives CASTPSGGISSYNEQFF. The chain combines TRBV19 with TRBJ2-1, with 11 bases aligning to TRBD2. The CDR3 extends over 17 amino acids. V trimming: 7 bases; J trimming: 0 bases; junction bases outside the gene matches: 8. Germline V gene data show CDR1 as LNHDA and CDR2 as SQIVND (reference sequence). The complete variable domain, with remaining parts taken from reference TRBV19 and TRBJ2-1, reads DGGITQSPKYLFRKEGQNVTLSCEQNLNHDAMYWYRQDPGQGLRLIYYSQIVNDFQKGDIAEGYSVSREKKESFPLTVTSAQKNPTAFYLCASTPSGGISSYNEQFFGPGTRLTVL.

In nucleotides, the CDR3 is TGCGCCAGCAGCTGGAGGGGTTCTGGAAACACCATATATTTT. This translates into CASSWRGSGNTIYF. The rearrangement joins TRBV5-1 to TRBJ1-3, with a tentative D call TRBD1 (5 bases). Germline CDR1 and CDR2: SGHRS and YFSETQ. Trimming removed 3 bases at V and 1 base at J, with 8 bases between. CDR3 length: 14 amino acids.

The gene calls are TRBV5-1 and TRBJ2-5; D gene ambiguous. CDR1 SGHRS and CDR2 YFSETQ come from the germline V gene. The CDR3 sequence is 15 residues long. Trimming took 0 bases from V and 2 from J, leaving 11 bases between them. The CDR3 loop is CASSLEWPAQETQYF. The DNA for the CDR3 is TGCGCCAGCAGCTTGGAGTGGCCAGCACAAGAGACCCAGTACTTC.

This clone has more than one count but fewer than ten. The chain recombines TRBV5-1 with TRBJ2-7; 9 nucleotides agree with TRBD1. The CDR3 loop spans 14 amino acids. Looked up from germline, CDR1 is SGHRS and CDR2 is YFSETQ. V lost 4 bases to trimming and J lost 6 bases; unmatched junction nucleotides: 8. CDR3 region: CASSERDRDLEQYF. CDR3 DNA sequence: TGCGCCAGCAGCGAACGGGACAGGGATCTCGAGCAGTACTTC.

The chain links TRBV6-2 or TRBV6-3 to TRBJ1-4; D gene uncertain. This CDR3 has 15 residues. Germline V gene sequence: CDR1 MNHEY, CDR2 SVGEGT. Trimming cost V 5 bases and J 3 bases, with 13 bases left between them. The CDR3 DNA is TGTGCCAGCAGTGGGAGCGGACTATCTAATGAAAAACTGTTTTTT. This codes for CASSGSGLSNEKLFF.

As DNA, the CDR3 is TGTGCCAGCTCACCACGAAGCGGTCGAAGCAATCAGCCCCAGCATTTT. This sequence encodes CASSPRSGRSNQPQHF. The V and J genes are TRBV18 and TRBJ1-5; D ambiguous. The CDR3 loop spans 16 amino acids. Germline CDR1 reads KGHSH; CDR2 reads LQKENI. Trimming took off 1 base at V and 1 base at J, with 11 bases between the two ends.

This rearrangement joins TRBV2 to TRBJ1-2; 7 nucleotides agree with TRBD1. Germline loops: CDR1 SNHLY, CDR2 FYNNEI. The junction had 6 bases not matched to a gene; V was cut back by 7 bases and J by 4 bases. CDR3 length equals 13 residues. The CDR3 DNA reads TGTGCCAGCAACCGACAGGGTAGCTATGGCTACACCTTC. This translates into CASNRQGSYGYTF.

The chain recombines TRBV6-5 with TRBJ1-2, with D maybe TRBD1 (5 bases). V lost 6 bases and J lost 4, with 9 bases in between. The CDR3 runs to 12 residues. Germline CDR1 MNHEY, CDR2 SVGAGI. The CDR3 bases are TGTGCCAGCAGGGCAGGGTCCTATGGCTACACCTTC. Translated, it gives CASRAGSYGYTF.